Sequencing of this T cell receptor beta chain was carried out in a study of blood T cell repertoires in COVID-19. From germline, CDR1 is SGDLS and CDR2 YYNGEE. V lost 4 bases, J lost 6 bases, and 9 bases stayed unmatched. This CDR3 spans 16 amino acids. Produced via immunoSEQ multiplex PCR; TCRdb's table is partial and in-frame only. The sample includes some 300,000 clones, around 90% of them seen just once. This receptor was taken from a woman in her thirties or forties with COVID-19, enrolled during active disease. Source material: peripheral blood. V gene TRBV9 combines with J gene TRBJ1-4, with 10 bases matching TRBD1. CDR3 in amino acids: CASSSRTGGRYEKLFF. The CDR3 DNA is TGTGCCAGCAGCTCCAGGACAGGGGGACGGTATGAAAAACTGTTTTTT.